This T cell receptor (beta chain) was sequenced for a study of response to subunit inactivated influenza vaccine. Details on this clonotype: Its antigen is not identified.

TCRdb re-called the RT-PCR reads with MiXCR, one entry per CDR3 protein. The data hold some 500,000 distinct CDR3 sequences, with approximately 13% observed a single time. Study observations and caveats: Few new T cells, the authors suggested, are recruited by each seasonal influenza vaccination.

The sequence came from a man in his fifties or sixties who received an inactivated influenza vaccine. This specimen was PBMCs from blood, taken around seven weeks after vaccination.

CDR3: CASSQPGTSGRTDTQYF. Here the CDR3 DNA reads TGTGCCAGCAGCCAACCCGGGACTAGCGGGAGAACAGATACGCAGTATTTT. The chain is built from TRBV3-1 and TRBJ2-3, with TRBD2 identical over 14 bases. Germline V gives CDR1 LGHDT, CDR2 YNNKEL (reference sequence). CDR3 length: 17 residues. J gave up 3 bases and V 2 bases, and 4 bases lay outside the gene matches.